A single sample is the source of the 32 T cell receptor beta chains below, sequenced in a study of T cells expressing NK-cell markers. TCRdb reprocessed the 5' RACE reads and keeps a single row for each CDR3 protein, giving no DNA. The sample includes 150,000 or so distinct CDR3 sequences. Specimen: blood T cells: a sorted CD56 or NKG2C T cell subset, CD4+ or CD8+ T cells, or bulk PBMC T cells (not recorded which). The receptors originated from a woman in her forties or fifties in good health.

The chain has TRBV2 and TRBJ2-2; the D call from TCRdb, TRBD2, cannot be confirmed without DNA. Germline V lookup: CDR1 SNHLY, CDR2 FYNNEI. The CDR3 is made up of 15 amino acids. CDR3 sequence: CALLAEPKNTGELFF. Complete variable domain (other parts from reference TRBV2 and TRBJ2-2): EPEVTQTPSHQVTQMGQEVILRCVPISNHLYFYWYRQILGQKVEFLVSFYNNEISEKSEIFDDQFSVERPDGSNFTLKIRSTKLEDSAMYFCALLAEPKNTGELFFGEGSRLTVL.

The genes are TRBV12-3 or TRBV12-4 and TRBJ2-6; TCRdb designates TRBD1, a call that cannot be tested without DNA. The CDR3 totals 21 residues. The CDR3 spells CASSPFLGWGGARSGANVLTF.

This sequence joins TRBV7-8 and TRBJ2-1; TCRdb's D gene call, TRBD2, goes unchecked for lack of DNA. Germline V gene lookup returns CDR1 SGHVS and CDR2 FQNEAQ. The CDR3 totals 14 residues. CDR3: CASSLAGLAGEQFF.

The chain uses TRBV5-5 and TRBJ2-1; checking the TCRdb D call of TRBD1 is not possible without DNA. Germline V gives CDR1 SGHKS, CDR2 YYEKEE (reference sequence). The CDR3 is 15 amino acids. This CDR3 reads CASSFGRGTYNEQFF.

The V gene is TRBV7-9, the J gene TRBJ2-7. The CDR3 has 13 residues. Germline assignment: CDR1 SEHNR and CDR2 FQNEAQ (reference sequence). CDR3 in amino acids: CASSLRNSYEQYF.

The genes are TRBV20-1 and TRBJ2-7; TCRdb calls TRBD2, which cannot be checked without DNA. In germline, CDR1 is DFQATT, CDR2 SNEGSKA (reference sequence). The CDR3 runs to 15 residues. The chain's CDR3 is CSARDLASGSYEQYF.

The chain couples TRBV20-1 to TRBJ2-1; TCRdb gives TRBD2 as the D gene, but with no DNA this cannot be confirmed. Germline V CDR1 and CDR2: DFQATT, SNEGSKA (reference sequence). The CDR3 contains 16 residues. CDR3 protein: CSASNPGLAVRDEQFF.

The chain uses TRBV20-1 and TRBJ2-1; the TRBD1 assignment by TCRdb is unverifiable without DNA. The CDR3 runs to 14 residues. Germline loops: CDR1 DFQATT, CDR2 SNEGSKA (reference sequence). The CDR3 sequence: CSARDVRGNYEQFF.

The rearrangement joins TRBV6-5 to TRBJ2-3; no DNA is available, so the TRBD2 call from TCRdb remains unchecked. The CDR3 has 12 amino acids. Germline values: CDR1 MNHEY, CDR2 SVGAGI. CDR3 region: CASSPLAGTQYF.

The rearrangement links TRBV5-1 to TRBJ2-2. This CDR3 has 14 residues. Looked up from germline, CDR1 is SGHRS and CDR2 is YFSETQ. The CDR3 loop is CASSLDLPTGELFF.

The chain couples TRBV27 to TRBJ2-3. Per the germline V gene, CDR1 is MNHEY and CDR2 is SMNVEV (reference sequence). The CDR3 is made up of 15 amino acids. This chain's CDR3 is CASSLSLGSTDTQYF.

The J gene is TRBJ2-5, the V gene TRBV3-1; TCRdb names TRBD1, which stays unverified in the absence of DNA. CDR3 size: 13 residues. Germline V gives CDR1 LGHDT, CDR2 YNNKEL (reference sequence). CDR3 residues: CASSSRERETQYF.

CDR3 residues: CASSLVPGQGGGELFF. The chain has TRBV28 and TRBJ2-2; the D call of TRBD1 rests on TCRdb alone, since no DNA is present to check it. The germline V gene has CDR1 MDHEN and CDR2 SYDVKM. There are 16 residues in the CDR3.

The rearrangement links TRBV27 to TRBJ1-5. From germline, CDR1 is MNHEY and CDR2 SMNVEV (reference sequence). This CDR3 region has 17 residues. CDR3 loop: CASSTITAGDSNQPQHF.

This chain uses TRBV3-1 with TRBJ2-1; TCRdb lists TRBD2, though no DNA is available to test this call. Germline lookup yields CDR1 LGHDT and CDR2 YNNKEL (reference sequence). The CDR3 runs 13 residues. The CDR3 spells CASSQDWGEEWFF.

J is TRBJ1-1 and V is TRBV7-9; with no DNA, the TCRdb D assignment of TRBD1 cannot be verified. The CDR3 consists of 17 residues. Germline V CDR1 and CDR2: SEHNR, FQNEAQ (reference sequence). The CDR3 loop reads CASSLPVGLGENTEAFF. Complete variable domain (other parts from reference TRBV7-9 and TRBJ1-1): DTGVSQNPRHKITKRGQNVTFRCDPISEHNRLYWYRQTLGQGPEFLTYFQNEAQLEKSRLLSDRFSAERPKGSFSTLEIQRTEQGDSAMYLCASSLPVGLGENTEAFFGQGTRLTVV.

V and J are TRBV5-1 and TRBJ2-5; the D call of TRBD2 rests on TCRdb alone, since no DNA is present to check it. The germline gives CDR1 SGHRS, CDR2 YFSETQ. The length of the CDR3 is 17 residues. CDR3 protein: CASSWVVGVAEEETQYF.

This sequence joins TRBV4-2 and TRBJ2-2; the D gene TCRdb calls, TRBD2, cannot be checked with no DNA. The CDR3 consists of 16 residues. Per the germline V gene, CDR1 is LGHNA and CDR2 is YNFKEQ. The CDR3 sequence: CASSQDLVGGSGELFF.

This sequence joins TRBV29-1 and TRBJ2-2; TCRdb calls TRBD2, which cannot be checked without DNA. Germline V gives CDR1 SQVTM, CDR2 ANQGSEA. CDR3 length: 15 amino acids. The CDR3 reads CSVEAAGVNTGELFF.

The chain employs TRBV9 and TRBJ1-2; there is no DNA to check the TCRdb D call of TRBD1. The CDR3 length is 14 residues. Germline CDR1 SGDLS, CDR2 YYNGEE. CDR3 sequence reads: CASSVGWGEDGYTF. Supplemented by reference TRBV9 and TRBJ1-2, the full variable domain reads DSGVTQTPKHLITATGQRVTLRCSPRSGDLSVYWYQQSLDQGLQFLIQYYNGEERAKGNILERFSAQQFPDLHSELNLSSLELGDSALYFCASSVGWGEDGYTFGSGTRLTVV.

J is TRBJ2-7 and V is TRBV7-9; the TCRdb D gene call, TRBD1, has no DNA to confirm it. Looked up from germline, CDR1 is SEHNR and CDR2 is FQNEAQ (reference sequence). The CDR3 covers 14 residues. CDR3 sequence: CASSRGDSVYEQYF.

This chain uses TRBV10-3 with TRBJ2-7; TCRdb's D gene call, TRBD1, goes unchecked for lack of DNA. Germline CDR1 ENHRY, CDR2 SYGVKD. This CDR3 is built from 16 residues. The CDR3 spells CAISDPGTGDFHEQYF.

V and J are TRBV29-1 and TRBJ2-2; the TCRdb call, TRBD2, lacks DNA for checking. CDR1 and CDR2 from the germline V gene are SQVTM and ANQGSEA. The CDR3 has 13 residues. The CDR3 protein is CSVGRKNTGELFF.

This chain joins TRBV6-1 and TRBJ2-7. Germline CDR1 is MNHNS and CDR2 is SASEGT. The length of the CDR3 is 12 residues. The CDR3 protein is CASSEASSEQYF.

The genes are TRBV15 and TRBJ2-5; the TCRdb call, TRBD2, lacks DNA for checking. CDR1 is LNHNV, CDR2 YYDKDF, per germline (reference sequence). This CDR3 spans 15 amino acids. CDR3 sequence: CATSITGGTQETQYF.

This rearrangement joins TRBV11-2 to TRBJ2-3; the D gene TCRdb calls, TRBD2, cannot be checked with no DNA. The CDR3 is 18 residues long. Germline V gene sequence: CDR1 SGHAT, CDR2 FQNNGV. The CDR3 region is CASSPLGLDGLIADTQYF.

This chain joins TRBV4-2 and TRBJ2-5; TCRdb lists TRBD2, though no DNA is available to test this call. Germline loops: CDR1 LGHNA, CDR2 YNFKEQ. The CDR3 runs to 14 residues. The CDR3: CASRRLAGSETQYF.

The genes are TRBV20-1 and TRBJ1-5. The CDR3 contains 13 residues. Germline values: CDR1 DFQATT, CDR2 SNEGSKA (reference sequence). CDR3 sequence reads: CSARDSIDQPQHF.

V gene TRBV7-8 combines with J gene TRBJ2-3; no DNA is available, so the TRBD2 call from TCRdb remains unchecked. Germline V lookup: CDR1 SGHVS, CDR2 FQNEAQ. CDR3 length: 17 amino acids. The CDR3 region is CASSLAGASGRTDTQYF.

This chain links TRBV12-3 or TRBV12-4 with TRBJ2-1. CDR3 size: 15 residues. The CDR3 is CASSLSATLYNEQFF.

This chain links TRBV3-1 with TRBJ1-2; the TCRdb D gene call, TRBD1, has no DNA to confirm it. CDR3 length: 17 amino acids. CDR1 is LGHDT and CDR2 is YNNKEL in the germline V gene (reference sequence). Here the CDR3 reads CASSQSGQGAEVDGYTF.

The chain recombines TRBV6-5 with TRBJ1-2; TCRdb outputs TRBD1, but without DNA this stays unchecked. CDR3 size: 16 residues. Germline V gene sequence: CDR1 MNHEY, CDR2 SVGAGI. CDR3 residues: CASSYSSGTLLIGYTF.